Listed below are T cell receptor beta chains from one sample, sequenced in a study of early T cells in non-severe SARS-CoV-2 infection. MiXCR was run by TCRdb on the 5' RACE reads, yielding one entry per CDR3 protein. In the table there are 55,000 to 65,000 distinct CDR3 sequences, 9.5% to 14% of which are singletons. Sequenced material: whole blood. The receptors here all came from an adult who was a healthcare worker with PCR-confirmed SARS-CoV-2 infection or an uninfected control (not recorded which). Each CDR3 is given with its conserved first and last residue. D genes are given only for firm matches. Some rows have no size entry. The others give once, few or many, or a class for an expanded clone.

>TRBV20-1|many|NA|TRBJ2-1
CSAVPGLGEQFF
TGCAGTGCTGTCCCGGGCCTTGGGGAGCAGTTCTTC
>TRBV12-3/TRBV12-4|many|TRBD2|TRBJ2-7
CASSPSGSGGENYEQYF
TGTGCCAGCAGCCCTTCTGGAAGCGGGGGGGAAAACTACGAGCAGTACTTC
>TRBV3-1|many|NA|TRBJ2-3
CASSRLGDRTQYF
TGTGCCAGCAGCCGACTAGGCGATCGTACGCAGTATTTT
>TRBV6-2/TRBV6-3|many|TRBD1|TRBJ2-2
CASRGQGVTGELFF
TGTGCCAGCAGGGGACAGGGGGTCACCGGGGAGCTGTTTTTT
>TRBV12-3/TRBV12-4|NA|TRBD1|TRBJ2-7
CASSLGTGVRYEQYF
TGTGCCAGCAGTTTAGGGACAGGGGTCCGCTACGAGCAGTACTTC
>TRBV10-3|few|NA|TRBJ1-2
CAIRRQTTARDLRGYTF
TGTGCCATCAGGAGACAAACTACCGCCCGGGACCTGAGGGGCTACACCTTC
>TRBV29-1|many|TRBD1|TRBJ1-2
CSVDKTGLVGDGYTF
TGCAGCGTCGATAAGACAGGGTTGGTAGGAGATGGCTACACCTTC
>TRBV5-1|NA|NA|TRBJ2-7
CASSLGRLYEQYF
TGCGCCAGCAGCTTAGGCCGGCTTTACGAGCAGTACTTC
>TRBV5-4|many|NA|TRBJ1-1
CASSLSWGSGEAFF
TGTGCCAGCAGCTTGAGTTGGGGGAGCGGTGAAGCTTTCTTT
>TRBV2|many|TRBD2|TRBJ2-5
CASSGLAGQETQYF
TGTGCCAGCAGTGGGCTAGCGGGACAAGAGACCCAGTACTTC
>TRBV4-3|many|NA|TRBJ2-3
CASSQDEASDQRDTQYF
TGCGCCAGCAGCCAAGATGAGGCTAGCGATCAACGAGATACGCAGTATTTT
>TRBV7-2|NA|NA|TRBJ2-5
CASSSRTPEETQYF
TGTGCCAGCAGCTCTCGGACCCCAGAGGAGACCCAGTACTTC
>TRBV29-1|NA|NA|TRBJ2-5
CSAGQQETQYF
TGCAGCGCCGGACAGCAAGAGACCCAGTACTTC
>TRBV20-1|many|TRBD1|TRBJ2-2
CSATGQGAGELFF
TGCAGTGCTACCGGACAGGGTGCCGGGGAGCTGTTTTTT
>TRBV20-1|many|NA|TRBJ2-5
CSATYRRQETQYF
TGCAGTGCTACCTACAGGAGACAAGAGACCCAGTACTTC
>TRBV29-1|NA|NA|TRBJ2-3
CSGRRIDKGTDTQYF
TGCAGCGGCCGAAGGATCGATAAGGGCACAGATACGCAGTATTTT
>TRBV20-1|many|TRBD1|TRBJ2-1
CSARGTVSYNEQFF
TGCAGTGCTAGGGGGACAGTCTCCTACAATGAGCAGTTCTTC
>TRBV18|NA|TRBD1|TRBJ1-1
CASSSDRYTEAFF
TGTGCCAGCTCATCGGACAGGTACACTGAAGCTTTCTTT